The 7 T cell receptor beta chains reported below all come from one sample, sequenced in a study of blood T cell repertoires in COVID-19. Some clones are missing from TCRdb's copy, which holds only in-frame ones; the method was immunoSEQ multiplex PCR. The repertoire holds 350,000 to 450,000 clones, with around 85% as singletons. Sequenced: peripheral blood. All receptors come from a young woman with acute or convalescent COVID-19.

The genes are TRBV7-6 and TRBJ1-2, with a weak D call TRBD1 (5 bases). The germline V gene encodes CDR1 SGHVS and CDR2 FNYEAQ. The CDR3 is 12 amino acids. Trimming cost V 3 bases and J 6 bases, with 8 bases left between them. CDR3 protein: CASSLGGDGYTF. CDR3 DNA sequence: TGTGCCAGCAGCTTGGGGGGTGATGGCTACACCTTC.

This rearrangement joins TRBV30 to TRBJ2-7; 7 bases are shared with TRBD1. The CDR3 is 13 amino acids. J was trimmed by 2 bases and V by 4 bases; bases with no gene match: 5. In germline, CDR1 is GTSNPN, CDR2 SVGIG (reference sequence). For the CDR3, the DNA is TGTGCCTGGACTGACAGGGCGGCCTACGAGCAGTACTTC. It encodes CAWTDRAAYEQYF.

The sample holds a few counts of this clone. The rearrangement uses TRBV25-1 and TRBJ1-6; D might be TRBD1 (5 bases). The V end was cut by 3 bases, the J end by 0 bases, with 12 bases between. This CDR3 comprises 17 residues. The germline CDR1 and CDR2 sequences are MGHDK and SYGVNS. The CDR3 DNA is TGTGCCAGCAGTGACCGGGACTGGAGCTCCTATAATTCACCCCTCCACTTT. Translation gives CASSDRDWSSYNSPLHF.

The CDR3 spells CASSLIRGGGNEQFF. CDR3 in DNA: TGTGCCAGCAGTTTAATCAGGGGAGGGGGGAATGAGCAGTTCTTC. The rearrangement uses TRBV27 and TRBJ2-1; TRBD2 might be the D (7 bases). V was cut by 2 bases and J by 7 bases, with 15 bases left in between. This CDR3 has 15 amino acids. Germline CDR1 is MNHEY and CDR2 is SMNVEV (reference sequence).

V and J are TRBV5-4 and TRBJ1-1; D uncertain. V lost 4 bases and J lost 0, with 16 bases in between. CDR1 is SGHNT and CDR2 is YYREEE in the germline V gene (reference sequence). The CDR3 covers 16 residues. CDR3 in amino acids: CASSPEAGVLNTEAFF. In DNA, the CDR3 is TGTGCCAGCAGCCCGGAGGCAGGCGTATTGAACACTGAAGCTTTCTTT. Drawing the rest from reference TRBV5-4 and TRBJ1-1, the complete variable domain is ETGVTQSPTHLIKTRGQQVTLRCSSQSGHNTVSWYQQALGQGPQFIFQYYREEENGRGNFPPRFSGLQFPNYSSELNVNALELDDSALYLCASSPEAGVLNTEAFFGQGTRLTVV.

This clone was picked up a small number of times. The V call is TRBV15, the J call TRBJ1-3; no clear D. Trimming stripped 3 bases from V and 0 bases from J, with 3 bases between. The germline V gene has CDR1 LNHNV and CDR2 YYDKDF (reference sequence). The CDR3 has 13 residues. In DNA, the CDR3 is TGTGCCACCAGCAGGGCCTCTGGAAACACCATATATTTT. It translates to CATSRASGNTIYF.

This clone was seen just once. The rearrangement joins TRBV7-7 to TRBJ2-2; D is possibly TRBD2 (5 bases). CDR1 and CDR2 (germline): SSHAT, FNYEAQ (reference sequence). The CDR3 loop spans 13 amino acids. V was cut by 5 bases and J by 5 bases, with 9 bases left in between. The CDR3 DNA is TGTGCCAGCAGCCCCAGACTAACCGGGGAGCTGTTTTTT. This gives the protein CASSPRLTGELFF.